These T cell receptor beta chains were read from a single sample in a study of response to subunit inactivated influenza vaccine. TCRdb analysed the RT-PCR reads with MiXCR anew, one entry per CDR3 protein. The sample lists around 490,000 distinct CDR3 sequences, around 8% seen once, with approximately 12% in the top ten. This sample comprised PBMCs from blood, obtained less than 30 months after vaccination. The source is a man between 50 and 69 years old who received an inactivated influenza vaccine. Both conserved end residues are part of each CDR3. D genes are given only for firm matches. Size is omitted from some rows. Given values are once, few, many or a class for expanded clones.

TRBV20-1	NA	TRBJ2-5	NA	CCATKPAGQGGAETQYF	TGCTGTGCTACCAAACCGGCGGGGCAGGGGGGCGCAGAGACCCAGTACTTC
TRBV20-1	NA	TRBJ1-6	many	CSAIRRVGDNSPLHF	TGCAGTGCCATACGCAGGGTCGGGGATAATTCACCCCTCCACTTT
TRBV6-5	NA	TRBJ1-1	few	CASSYAIQGPMNTEAFF	TGTGCCAGCAGTTACGCTATACAGGGTCCTATGAACACTGAAGCTTTCTTT
TRBV20-1	NA	TRBJ2-1	few	CSASRRLYGQFF	TGCAGTGCTAGCCGCCGGCTGTATGGGCAGTTCTTC
TRBV7-2	TRBD1	TRBJ2-2	NA	CASSAYQGAGGELFF	TGTGCCAGCAGCGCCTATCAGGGGGCGGGCGGGGAGCTGTTTTTT
TRBV24-1	NA	TRBJ2-5	many	CATSDFGQQETQYF	TGTGCCACCAGTGATTTCGGACAGCAAGAGACCCAGTACTTC
TRBV10-3	NA	TRBJ1-4	NA	CAISESGTEKLFF	TGTGCCATCAGTGAATCAGGTACCGAAAAACTGTTTTTT
TRBV6-1	TRBD1	TRBJ2-7	few	CASRPDRGYEQYF	TGTGCCAGCAGACCCGACAGGGGCTACGAGCAGTACTTC
TRBV19	TRBD2	TRBJ2-3	few	CASNSRGAGISDTQYF	TGTGCCAGTAACTCCCGGGGAGCGGGGATATCAGATACGCAGTATTTT
TRBV7-9	NA	TRBJ1-1	many	CASSGMQRRNTEAFF	TGTGCCAGCAGCGGCATGCAGCGGCGAAACACTGAAGCTTTCTTT
TRBV20-1	NA	TRBJ1-5	many	CSARDQSGGPQHF	TGCAGTGCTAGAGATCAGTCGGGGGGGCCCCAGCATTTT
TRBV20-1	TRBD2	TRBJ2-5	NA	CSARSSGGGAQQETQYF	TGCAGTGCTAGGTCCTCTGGCGGGGGGGCCCAACAAGAGACCCAGTACTTC
TRBV4-3	TRBD2	TRBJ2-7	few	CASSLYGGSGTPYEQYF	TGCGCCAGCAGCCTGTATGGGGGAAGCGGGACCCCCTACGAGCAGTACTTC
TRBV11-2	TRBD1	TRBJ1-1	few	CASSLLQGRNTEAFF	TGTGCCAGCAGCTTACTACAGGGGAGGAACACTGAAGCTTTCTTT
TRBV29-1	NA	TRBJ1-2	NA	CSAPRKDTYGYTF	TGCAGCGCTCCTCGTAAGGACACCTATGGCTACACCTTC
TRBV12-3/TRBV12-4	NA	TRBJ2-5	many	CASSLSDEETQYF	TGTGCCAGCAGTTTGTCAGACGAAGAGACCCAGTACTTC
TRBV3-1	TRBD2	TRBJ2-1	many	CASSALRNGGAHEQFF	TGTGCCAGCAGCGCCCTCCGGAACGGGGGGGCGCATGAGCAGTTCTTC
TRBV2	TRBD1	TRBJ2-7	NA	CASSRGRQGSSYEQYF	TGTGCCAGCAGCCGTGGGCGACAGGGATCAAGTTACGAGCAGTACTTC
TRBV10-3	NA	TRBJ1-1	NA	CAISEARGAGGTEAFF	TGTGCCATCAGTGAGGCCCGGGGGGCAGGAGGCACTGAAGCTTTCTTT
TRBV5-6	TRBD1	TRBJ1-1	few	CASSGTGGGRTEAFF	TGTGCCAGCAGCGGTACAGGGGGAGGAAGGACTGAAGCTTTCTTT
TRBV5-1	TRBD1	TRBJ1-1	NA	CASSRGQGAHTEAFF	TGCGCCAGCAGCCGGGGACAGGGGGCTCACACTGAAGCTTTCTTT
TRBV20-1	NA	TRBJ1-3	NA	CSAPELSGNTIYF	TGCAGTGCTCCAGAGCTCTCTGGAAACACCATATATTTT
TRBV20-1	TRBD1	TRBJ1-2	few	CSATDRGDGWYYTF	TGCAGTGCTACCGACAGGGGAGATGGGTGGTACTACACCTTC
TRBV7-2	NA	TRBJ2-3	few	CASSLYGDTQYF	TGTGCCAGCAGCTTATATGGCGATACGCAGTATTTT
TRBV20-1	NA	TRBJ1-6	few	CSARPEDNSPLHF	TGCAGTGCTCGGCCCGAAGACAATTCACCCCTCCACTTT
TRBV6-6	NA	TRBJ1-5	NA	CASSRTMDQPQHF	TGTGCCAGCAGCCGGACCATGGATCAGCCCCAGCATTTT
TRBV9	NA	TRBJ2-3	many	CASSAADGATQYF	TGTGCCAGCAGCGCCGCCGACGGGGCTACGCAGTATTTT
TRBV20-1	TRBD2	TRBJ2-7	few	CSAPPSGMYEQYF	TGCAGTGCTCCCCCTAGCGGGATGTACGAGCAGTACTTC
TRBV30	NA	TRBJ1-5	NA	CAWSAEYSNQPQHF	TGTGCCTGGAGTGCGGAATATAGCAATCAGCCCCAGCATTTT